This paragraph reports one T cell receptor beta chain. The table lists this clonotype with a few counts. No antigen is known for it. One base away there is no much larger clone; base qualities are not given. This entry is derived from a study of regulatory T cells in long-lasting Graves disease (dated by TCRdb to the early 2020s). Notes on the research overall: Persistent Graves' disease was defined as antithyroid drug treatment for over 5 years with persistently positive TSH receptor autoantibodies. Persistent Graves' disease patients were compared with newly diagnosed Graves' disease patients by peripheral blood TCR sequencing and RNA sequencing. The study was conducted in China and was registered as a clinical trial. A total of roughly 35 samples underwent TCR sequencing: 13 from persistent and some 20 from newly diagnosed Graves' disease patients. On average, persistent Graves' disease patients in the clinical cohort had been on antithyroid drugs for about 9.3 years. What the research found in general, with its limitations: Only the TCR beta chain was sequenced and analyzed. Persistent disease showed preferential use of TRBV28, TRBJ1-2 and TRBJ2-5, whereas newly diagnosed disease favored TRBV20-1 and TRBJ2-1. A larger number of public clonotypes was shared among persistent patients (approximately 2,600) than among newly diagnosed patients (over 850). The study examined only peripheral blood because the primary lesion, thyroid tissue, could not be accessed. The small sample size was acknowledged by the authors as a limitation that may reduce accuracy. Compared with newly diagnosed patients, persistent Graves' disease patients had lower TCR Shannon entropy and fewer highly expanded clones, which suggests clonal expansion.

The CDR3 goes from the cysteine to the phenylalanine over 19 residues. The DNA shown is the 57-base CDR3, in frame from base 1. V is pared back by 0 bases and J by 2 bases, with 23 bases lying between the germline termini. CDR1 SGHAT and CDR2 FQNNGV were looked up in the germline V gene. The time point tag for this specimen amounts to: persistent/refractory GD, antithyroid drugs over 5 years with positive TRAb. RNA was extracted from PBMCs in TRIzol for both TCR sequencing and RNA sequencing. The diagnosis of Graves' disease followed American Thyroid Association guidelines. Patients for the study were recruited at an endocrinology department in Xi'an, China. Each patient gave approximately 9.7 milliliters of peripheral blood, collected in an EDTA anticoagulant tube. Ficoll Paque Plus density gradient separation was used to isolate PBMCs, and no additional T cell sorting was done. An Agilent 2100 Bioanalyzer and agarose gel were used to check RNA quality, while a NanoDrop 2000 measured RNA concentration.

The receptor library was made with multiplex PCR. For sequencing, an Illumina HiSeq 4000 was employed. To build TCR beta libraries, CDR3 regions were amplified by Arm-PCR using iRepertoire HTBI primers. Gel purification was performed on PCR products prior to sequencing. Processing in the source paper ran as follows. Gene usage analysis of CDR3 amino acid clonotypes used the approximately 56 TRBV and about 15 TRBJ segments found across samples. Filtered high-quality paired reads were merged into contigs using COPE and FqMerger. BLAST was used to align contigs to IMGT TRBV, TRBD and TRBJ reference genes, and CDR3 was defined according to IMGT. Highly expanded clones were defined as clonotypes with a frequency above 0.1%. Shannon entropy served as the measure of repertoire diversity, while the Gini coefficient captured V-J evenness. Public clonotypes were defined as clonotypes shared by more than one individual. In TCRdb, the public reads were trimmed at Q25 with fastp and aligned with MiXCR, with productive beta chains retained. Rows are combined by CDR3 protein, so each entry shows the most common genes and DNA. TCRdb, not the authors, supplied the V and J calls. The sample records about 660,000 distinct CDR3 sequences, around 30% of which are singletons. The ten top clones hold about two fifths of the sample.

The sequence derives from a female donor with Graves disease. The receptor chain draws on TRBV11-2 and TRBJ2-7; TRBD2 is a weak D gene call, 6 bases matching. The source was peripheral blood mononuclear cells (PBMCs), collected when the disease was refractory, from a patient treated with antithyroid drugs. The encoded CDR3 is CASSLDRGRWGRRTYEQYF. The nucleotides read TGTGCCAGCAGCTTAGATCGGGGGAGGTGGGGCCGGCGGACCTACGAGCAGTACTTC.